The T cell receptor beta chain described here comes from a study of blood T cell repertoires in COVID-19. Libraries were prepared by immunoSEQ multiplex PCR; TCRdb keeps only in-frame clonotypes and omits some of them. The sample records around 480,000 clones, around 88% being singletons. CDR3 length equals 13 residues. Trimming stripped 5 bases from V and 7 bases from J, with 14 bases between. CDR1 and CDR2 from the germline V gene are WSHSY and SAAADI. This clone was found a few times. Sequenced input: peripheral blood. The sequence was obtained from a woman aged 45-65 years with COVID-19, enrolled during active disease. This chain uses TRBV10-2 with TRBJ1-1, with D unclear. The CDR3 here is CASSPVPVNEAFF. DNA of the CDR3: TGCGCCAGCAGTCCAGTTCCCGTTAATGAAGCTTTCTTT.